The 12 T cell receptor beta chains given below trace back to one sample, sequenced in a study of molecular identifiers for immune sequencing clone quantification. TCRdb fed the PCR reads into MiXCR, producing one record per CDR3 protein. Of over 300,000 distinct CDR3 sequences listed, roughly 24% are singletons. The sample was naive CD8+ T cells from blood, with Jurkat cell RNA spiked in. Subset of the sample: FACS-sorted CD8+CD4-CCR7+CD45RA+ naive T cells. Every receptor here comes from a human donor in good health. Some libraries in this study had Jurkat cell RNA spiked in.

CDR3 sequence (DNA): TGCGCCAGCAGCCAAGACAGTACTCAAGAGACCCAGTACTTC. It codes for CASSQDSTQETQYF. J is TRBJ2-5 and V is TRBV4-3; the D is unclear. Germline assignment: CDR1 LGHNA and CDR2 YSLEER. V lost 0 bases and J 2 bases, leaving 7 bases between the germline ends. The CDR3 length is 14 residues.

This clonotype was recorded a few times. The chain links TRBV20-1 to TRBJ2-2, with 10 bases matching TRBD2. The CDR3 loop spans 15 amino acids. Germline assignment: CDR1 DFQATT and CDR2 SNEGSKA (reference sequence). The CDR3 DNA reads as TGCAGCTCAATGGCTAGCGGGAGCGGCACCGGGGAGCTGTTTTTT. Protein product: CSSMASGSGTGELFF.

In its sample, this clonotype was seen a few times. The chain recombines TRBV7-9 with TRBJ2-6, with D unclear. The CDR3 has 15 residues. Germline loops: CDR1 SEHNR, CDR2 FQNEAQ (reference sequence). V was clipped by 1 base and J by 4 bases, with 8 bases between them. CDR3 DNA sequence: TGTGCCAGCAGCTTAGACAGTGCCGGGGCCAACGTCCTGACTTTC. It translates to CASSLDSAGANVLTF.

This clonotype was detected a few times. The rearrangement uses TRBV6-6 and TRBJ1-5; D uncertain. The CDR3 is 14 residues long. Germline-derived CDR1 and CDR2 are MNHNY and SVGAGI (reference sequence). Trimming cost V 6 bases and J 7 bases, with 16 bases left between them. In DNA form, the CDR3 reads TGTGCCAGCAGGGAACGAGATGTTCGCCAGCCCCAGCATTTT. It specifies CASRERDVRQPQHF.

The chain couples TRBV19 to TRBJ1-5; a weak D match, TRBD1 (6 bases). CDR3 length: 16 amino acids. V lost 1 base to trimming and J lost 1 base, with 11 bases between them. Germline CDR1 reads LNHDA; CDR2 reads SQIVND (reference sequence). In DNA form, the CDR3 reads TGTGCCAGTAGTATAGTGGGGGGCATGAGCAATCAGCCCCAGCATTTT. It specifies CASSIVGGMSNQPQHF.

The rearrangement joins TRBV6-2 or TRBV6-3 to TRBJ2-7, with 7 positions matching TRBD1. V trimming: 6 bases; J trimming: 3 bases; junction bases outside the gene matches: 11. CDR1 MNHEY and CDR2 SVGEGT come from the germline V gene. CDR3 length: 15 amino acids. CDR3 amino acids: CASSPDDRVGYEQYF. CDR3 nucleotide sequence: TGTGCCAGCAGCCCCGACGACAGGGTGGGCTACGAGCAGTACTTC.

CDR3 coding DNA: TGTGCCAGCAGTTACTGGGTCCGTAGCAATCAGCCCCAGCATTTT. Translation gives CASSYWVRSNQPQHF. The chain combines TRBV6-6 with TRBJ1-5; D gene unclear. The germline V gene encodes CDR1 MNHNY and CDR2 SVGAGI (reference sequence). V was cut by 1 base and J by 0 bases, with 7 bases left in between. The CDR3 is 15 amino acids.

This chain links TRBV4-1 with TRBJ2-5, with 7 bases identical to TRBD1. Losses at the gene ends were 4 bases for V and 3 bases for J; bases not matched to a gene: 5. The CDR3 totals 14 residues. Germline V gene sequence: CDR1 MGHRA, CDR2 YSYEKL. The CDR3: CASSRVGTEETQYF. CDR3 coding DNA: TGCGCCAGCAGCCGCGTCGGGACAGAAGAGACCCAGTACTTC.

The chain couples TRBV12-3 or TRBV12-4 to TRBJ1-4; D not certain. V gave up 3 bases and J gave up 15 bases, with 11 bases separating them. The CDR3 has 11 amino acids. CDR3 region: CASSFGRELFF. CDR3 DNA sequence: TGTGCCAGCAGTTTCGGACGAGAATTGTTTTTT.

The genes are TRBV6-2 or TRBV6-3 and TRBJ2-1, with D possibly called TRBD1 or TRBD2 (5 bases each). With 5 bases removed from V and 4 bases from J, the gap between germline ends came to 9 bases. This CDR3 spans 13 amino acids. Germline V gives CDR1 MNHEY, CDR2 SVGEGT. CDR3 region: CASSTRGYNEQFF. CDR3 sequence (DNA): TGTGCCAGCAGTACTAGGGGTTACAATGAGCAGTTCTTC.

This clonotype was recorded many times. The chain links TRBV12-3 or TRBV12-4 to TRBJ1-5, with D perhaps TRBD1 (5 bases). The ends were cut back, 6 bases at V and 8 bases at J, with 20 bases in the middle. This CDR3 is built from 15 residues. The CDR3 nucleotides read TGTGCCAGCAGCTCAAGCCCAGGGCTGCGTGAGCCCCAGCATTTT. Its translation is CASSSSPGLREPQHF.

The V and J genes are TRBV20-1 and TRBJ2-3, with D uncertain. CDR3 size: 17 residues. The germline V and J ends were trimmed by 0 bases and 2 bases, with 18 bases remaining between them. Germline CDR1 reads DFQATT; CDR2 reads SNEGSKA (reference sequence). As DNA, the CDR3 is TGCAGTGCTAGAGATCCGTTAATGAGCCTATACACAGATACGCAGTATTTT. Translated: CSARDPLMSLYTDTQYF.